These T cell receptor beta chains were read from a single sample in a study of long-term antiretroviral therapy in people with HIV. Generated by immunoSEQ multiplex PCR, the TCRdb table keeps only in-frame clones and is missing some. The sample has some 25,000 clones, just under 85% seen once. Sequenced material: unsorted PBMCs, taken 0.7 years before starting antiretroviral therapy. These receptors originate from a man between 25 and 39 years old with HIV. The CDR3 runs from the conserved cysteine through the conserved F or W. Each record gives: CDR3 protein, CDR3 DNA, clone size, D gene, J gene, V gene. The D gene is left open where the match is weak. Size is omitted from some rows. Given values are once, few, many or a class for expanded clones.

cdr3_aa: CASSPRQTRPTGELFF; cdr3_nt: TGTGCCAGCAGCCCTCGACAGACGAGGCCCACCGGGGAGCTGTTTTTT; clone_size: .; d_call: .; j_call: TRBJ2-2; v_call: TRBV6-4
cdr3_aa: CASTGFAYNSPLHF; cdr3_nt: TGTGCCAGTACAGGGTTTGCGTATAATTCACCCCTCCACTTT; clone_size: .; d_call: .; j_call: TRBJ1-6; v_call: TRBV27
cdr3_aa: CRARGVYTF; cdr3_nt: TGCAGGGCCCGGGGGGTCTACACCTTC; clone_size: .; d_call: .; j_call: TRBJ1-2; v_call: TRBV20-1
cdr3_aa: CASSPQRGDGYTF; cdr3_nt: TGTGCCAGCAGCCCGCAGCGAGGGGATGGCTACACCTTC; clone_size: .; d_call: .; j_call: TRBJ1-2; v_call: TRBV9
cdr3_aa: CASRYGDGYNQPQHF; cdr3_nt: TGTGCCAGCAGGTATGGAGACGGCTACAATCAGCCCCAGCATTTT; clone_size: .; d_call: .; j_call: TRBJ1-5; v_call: TRBV6-1
cdr3_aa: CAWSVPLGGGSRTDTQYF; cdr3_nt: TGTGCCTGGAGTGTACCATTAGGGGGCGGGAGTCGCACAGATACGCAGTATTTT; clone_size: .; d_call: .; j_call: TRBJ2-3; v_call: TRBV30
cdr3_aa: CASSEWQGSTEAFF; cdr3_nt: TGTGCCAGCAGTGAGTGGCAGGGAAGTACTGAAGCTTTCTTT; clone_size: once; d_call: .; j_call: TRBJ1-1; v_call: TRBV2
cdr3_aa: CASSLGEWGEQFF; cdr3_nt: TGCGCCAGCAGCTTGGGTGAGTGGGGCGAGCAGTTCTTC; clone_size: once; d_call: .; j_call: TRBJ2-1; v_call: TRBV5-1
cdr3_aa: CASSRGTGEVGYTF; cdr3_nt: TGTGCCAGCAGCAGAGGGACAGGGGAGGTCGGCTACACCTTC; clone_size: .; d_call: TRBD1; j_call: TRBJ1-2; v_call: TRBV7-2
cdr3_aa: CASSLTSGGYNEQFF; cdr3_nt: TGTGCCAGCAGCCTTACTAGCGGGGGTTACAATGAGCAGTTCTTC; clone_size: .; d_call: TRBD2; j_call: TRBJ2-1; v_call: TRBV7-2
cdr3_aa: CAGGTARSYEQYF; cdr3_nt: TGTGCCGGAGGGACAGCGCGCTCCTACGAGCAGTACTTC; clone_size: few; d_call: .; j_call: TRBJ2-7; v_call: TRBV30
cdr3_aa: CAIRKDSSGNTIYF; cdr3_nt: TGTGCCATCAGAAAGGACAGCTCTGGAAACACCATATATTTT; clone_size: .; d_call: .; j_call: TRBJ1-3; v_call: TRBV10-3
cdr3_aa: CASSLGTGGRGELFF; cdr3_nt: TGTGCCAGCAGTCTCGGGACAGGGGGCCGGGGGGAGCTGTTTTTT; clone_size: .; d_call: TRBD1; j_call: TRBJ2-2; v_call: TRBV6-6
cdr3_aa: CASSGRTGPNSPLHF; cdr3_nt: TGTGCCAGCAGCGGGCGGACAGGGCCCAATTCACCCCTCCACTTT; clone_size: once; d_call: TRBD1; j_call: TRBJ1-6; v_call: TRBV7-6
cdr3_aa: CASSITGSKTGELFF; cdr3_nt: TGTGCCAGTAGTATTACTGGAAGCAAAACCGGGGAGCTGTTTTTT; clone_size: .; d_call: .; j_call: TRBJ2-2; v_call: TRBV19
cdr3_aa: CASSPAILGETQYF; cdr3_nt: TGTGCCAGCAGTCCCGCGATCCTAGGGGAGACCCAGTACTTC; clone_size: .; d_call: .; j_call: TRBJ2-5; v_call: TRBV28
cdr3_aa: CASKEGVLRDTQYF; cdr3_nt: TGTGCCAGCAAAGAGGGAGTCCTTCGTGATACGCAGTATTTT; clone_size: .; d_call: .; j_call: TRBJ2-3; v_call: TRBV2
cdr3_aa: CASSLSGGAGTDTQYF; cdr3_nt: TGTGCCAGCAGCCTTAGCGGGGGGGCAGGGACAGATACGCAGTATTTT; clone_size: .; d_call: TRBD2; j_call: TRBJ2-3; v_call: TRBV2
cdr3_aa: CASSIEGRHSNQPQHF; cdr3_nt: TGTGCCAGTAGTATAGAAGGACGGCATAGCAATCAGCCCCAGCATTTT; clone_size: .; d_call: .; j_call: TRBJ1-5; v_call: TRBV19
cdr3_aa: CASSLEGTQGYTF; cdr3_nt: TGTGCCAGCAGTTTAGAAGGGACCCAAGGCTACACCTTC; clone_size: .; d_call: .; j_call: TRBJ1-2; v_call: TRBV27
cdr3_aa: CASSGHTSGNYNEQFF; cdr3_nt: TGTGCCAGCAGTGGCCACACTAGCGGGAACTACAATGAGCAGTTCTTC; clone_size: .; d_call: TRBD2; j_call: TRBJ2-1; v_call: TRBV2
cdr3_aa: CASARGGSASSTDTQYF; cdr3_nt: TGTGCTAGTGCCCGGGGAGGGTCAGCCTCTAGCACAGATACGCAGTATTTT; clone_size: .; d_call: TRBD2; j_call: TRBJ2-3; v_call: TRBV12-5
cdr3_aa: CASSFEQGLVDQPQHF; cdr3_nt: TGTGCCAGCAGTTTTGAGCAGGGGTTAGTGGATCAGCCCCAGCATTTT; clone_size: .; d_call: .; j_call: TRBJ1-5; v_call: TRBV28
cdr3_aa: CASKETSWTNEKLFF; cdr3_nt: TGTGCCAGCAAGGAGACTTCGTGGACTAATGAAAAACTGTTTTTT; clone_size: .; d_call: .; j_call: TRBJ1-4; v_call: TRBV2
cdr3_aa: CASRASVNGYTF; cdr3_nt: TGTGCCAGCAGGGCCAGCGTCAATGGCTACACCTTC; clone_size: .; d_call: .; j_call: TRBJ1-2; v_call: TRBV5-6
cdr3_aa: CASADWQETQYF; cdr3_nt: TGTGCCAGCGCGGACTGGCAAGAGACCCAGTACTTC; clone_size: .; d_call: .; j_call: TRBJ2-5; v_call: TRBV2
cdr3_aa: CASSVGLAGGNEQFF; cdr3_nt: TGTGCCAGCAGCGTAGGTCTAGCGGGGGGGAATGAGCAGTTCTTC; clone_size: .; d_call: TRBD2; j_call: TRBJ2-1; v_call: TRBV9
cdr3_aa: CASSAGTGTLGANVLTF; cdr3_nt: TGTGCCAGCAGTGCTGGGACAGGTACACTTGGGGCCAACGTCCTGACTTTC; clone_size: .; d_call: TRBD1; j_call: TRBJ2-6; v_call: TRBV6-1
cdr3_aa: CASSRDLYEQYF; cdr3_nt: TGTGCCAGCAGTCGGGATCTTTACGAGCAGTACTTC; clone_size: few; d_call: .; j_call: TRBJ2-7; v_call: TRBV28
cdr3_aa: CASSYGQNYGYTF; cdr3_nt: TGTGCCAGCAGTTACGGCCAGAACTATGGCTACACCTTC; clone_size: .; d_call: .; j_call: TRBJ1-2; v_call: TRBV6-6